The table lists the clone carrying this T cell receptor (beta chain) with a few counts. Seattle researchers signed up patients amid active infection and tracked them longitudinally. Using immunoSEQ multiplex PCR, the repertoire was profiled, and TCRdb retains in-frame clones only, with some absent. The sample contains some 240,000 clones, 90% of which appear only once. The sample comes from a study of blood T cell repertoires in COVID-19. Whole-study context: Material from acute and convalescent COVID-19 was sourced from the United States, Italy and Spain. T cells, B-cell-depleted T cells, or PBMCs provided the cDNA or gDNA that served as material.

The receptor comes from an older woman with COVID-19, enrolled during active disease. The sequenced sample consisted of peripheral blood.

The CDR3 protein is CASSGSAGASNTGELFF. The CDR3 DNA follows: TGTGCCAGCAGCGGTTCAGCGGGGGCCTCGAACACCGGGGAGCTGTTTTTT. The rearrangement links TRBV9 to TRBJ2-2, with 8 nucleotides matching TRBD2. The CDR3 runs to 17 residues. The trim removed 3 bases at V and 0 bases at J, leaving 7 bases unmatched. Germline loops: CDR1 SGDLS, CDR2 YYNGEE.